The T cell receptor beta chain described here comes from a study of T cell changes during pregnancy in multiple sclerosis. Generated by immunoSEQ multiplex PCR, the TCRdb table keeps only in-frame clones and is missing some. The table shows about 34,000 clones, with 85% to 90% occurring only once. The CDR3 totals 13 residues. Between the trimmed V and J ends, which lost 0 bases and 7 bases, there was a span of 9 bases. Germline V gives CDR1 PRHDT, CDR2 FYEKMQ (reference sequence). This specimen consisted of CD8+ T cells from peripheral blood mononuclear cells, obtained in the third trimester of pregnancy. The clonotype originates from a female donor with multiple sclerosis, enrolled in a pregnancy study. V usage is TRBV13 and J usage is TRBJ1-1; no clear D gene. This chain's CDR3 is CASSLGQNIEAFF. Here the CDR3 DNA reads TGTGCCAGCAGCTTAGGACAAAATATTGAAGCTTTCTTT.